These T cell receptor beta chains were read from a single sample in a study of shared clonotypes between healthy human individuals. Sequencing used immunoSEQ multiplex PCR; TCRdb keeps in-frame clones, though not all of them. The sample lists 2 million to 3 million clones, roughly 93% occurring once. The sequenced material came from naive CD4+ T cells from PBMCs. The receptors here all came from a man aged 18 to 30 in good health. Some clones in this sample may be carry-over from other donors' samples. Both conserved end residues are part of each CDR3. Fields, in order: V gene, J gene, D gene, clone size, CDR3 protein, CDR3 DNA. A D gene is named only where the DNA matches it firmly. Not all rows give a size; the values are once, few, many and, for expanded clones, a class.

TRBV7-2	TRBJ1-2	-	-	CASSLMDSYGYTF	TGTGCCAGCAGCTTGATGGACAGCTATGGCTACACCTTC
TRBV5-1	TRBJ2-6	-	-	CASSSTPGSAGANVLTF	TGCGCCAGCAGCTCGACACCCGGGAGCGCTGGGGCCAACGTCCTGACTTTC
TRBV30	TRBJ2-7	-	once	CAWTLSGVEQYF	TGTGCCTGGACCCTATCGGGGGTCGAGCAGTACTTC
TRBV5-4	TRBJ1-2	-	once	CASRPALFRGRIHGYTF	TGTGCCAGCAGGCCCGCCTTATTCAGGGGTAGGATACATGGCTACACCTTC
TRBV6-5	TRBJ2-7	TRBD2	-	CASSPPGGSGYEQYF	TGTGCCAGCAGCCCCCCGGGCGGGAGCGGTTACGAGCAGTACTTC
TRBV5-4	TRBJ2-1	TRBD2	-	CASTPGLAGLGEQFF	TGTGCCAGCACACCGGGACTAGCGGGATTAGGTGAGCAGTTCTTC
TRBV5-4	TRBJ2-1	-	-	CASSLPPPGEQSNEQFF	TGTGCCAGCAGCTTGCCCCCCCCCGGGGAACAATCCAATGAGCAGTTCTTC
TRBV5-1	TRBJ2-5	-	-	CASSLSLSSVQETQYF	TGCGCCAGCAGCTTGAGTTTAAGTTCGGTGCAAGAGACCCAGTACTTC
TRBV6-4	TRBJ2-1	TRBD1	-	CASSNSHRQGTEQFF	TGTGCCAGCAGTAACTCTCATAGACAGGGTACTGAGCAGTTCTTC
TRBV19	TRBJ1-5	-	-	CASSIGLSNQPQHF	TGTGCCAGTAGTATCGGCCTTAGCAATCAGCCCCAGCATTTT
TRBV18	TRBJ2-4	-	once	CASSPRDVASGIQYF	TGTGCCAGCTCACCCCGGGACGTCGCCTCGGGGATTCAGTACTTC
TRBV19	TRBJ1-2	-	-	CASSPFQGKLYGYTF	TGTGCCAGTAGCCCCTTCCAGGGGAAACTCTATGGCTACACCTTC
TRBV11-3	TRBJ2-1	TRBD2	once	CASSRSGRTPYNEQFF	TGTGCCAGCAGCCGTAGCGGGAGGACCCCCTACAATGAGCAGTTCTTC
TRBV28	TRBJ1-3	TRBD1	-	CASSPHGQGSGNTIYF	TGTGCCAGCAGTCCCCACGGACAGGGGTCTGGAAACACCATATATTTT
TRBV5-4	TRBJ2-3	-	once	CASSFREADTQYF	TGTGCCAGCAGCTTCAGGGAGGCAGATACGCAGTATTTT
TRBV6-5	TRBJ2-1	TRBD1	once	CASRRPGQINEQFF	TGTGCCAGCAGACGCCCGGGACAGATCAATGAGCAGTTCTTC
TRBV11-1	TRBJ2-3	TRBD2	-	CASRPAGTTDTQYF	TGTGCCAGCAGGCCAGCGGGAACAACAGATACGCAGTATTTT
TRBV28	TRBJ2-7	-	-	CASSLRPDPPYEQYF	TGTGCCAGCAGTTTACGCCCGGACCCCCCCTACGAGCAGTACTTC
TRBV6-5	TRBJ2-1	TRBD1	-	CASSPVWDRVNEQFF	TGTGCCAGCAGCCCCGTATGGGACAGGGTCAATGAGCAGTTCTTC
TRBV6-5	TRBJ2-5	TRBD1	-	CASSPGQSQETQYF	TGTGCCAGCAGTCCGGGACAGTCGCAAGAGACCCAGTACTTC